This T cell receptor beta chain was found in a study of shared clonotypes between healthy human individuals (dated by TCRdb to 2020 to 2022). Study-level background: A couple of women and a few men aged 18 to 49 years were included in the cohort. For each donor, CD4 naive and CD4 memory were each run on three plates, CD8 naive on two plates, and CD8 memory on one plate. Blood TCR repertoires of roughly five healthy adults were deeply sequenced to estimate repertoire size and the extent of clonotype sharing between individuals. To increase sequencing depth and limit assay-specific biases, different laboratories used diverse techniques to prepare libraries and sequence TCR repertoires. Per donor, leukapheresis produced somewhere between about 0.8 and 9.5 billion PBMCs.

Results and caveats for the whole study, not just this receptor: Pairwise subsampling led to the expectation that sequencing depth would affect the degree of clonotype sharing among donors. Rarefaction of sorted-subset datasets indicated incomplete sequencing despite the large sequencing depth. Sharing across four donors was observed for 4.5% to 6.5% of naive CD4, under 4% of naive CD8, over 2% of memory CD4, and roughly 0.4% of memory CD8 clonotypes. The small number of donors limited the genetic and exposure-history diversity represented. Higher generation probabilities were observed for clonotypes shared by all four sorted-subset donors than for non-shared clonotypes. Naive subsets generally had larger estimated clonotype richness than memory subsets. Sampling was limited to blood, and TCR repertoires in tissue likely differ from TCR repertoires in blood.

Turning to this clone: No antigen is known for it. Per-base quality was not reported, and no clone a single base away is much larger than it.

CD8 naive samples consisted of CD45RO-negative cells that were positively selected for CCR7, yielding a CD45RA+CCR7+ population without TemRA cells. Healthy HIV-negative adults with no recently reported acute infections or vaccinations were included as donors. Every donor was a Caucasian adult living in Nashville, Tennessee, USA. Blood was obtained by leukapheresis, after which PBMCs were separated by Ficoll-Histopaque density gradient centrifugation and cryopreserved in liquid nitrogen vapor phase. Purity and quantity of every magnetically sorted T cell population were checked by analytical flow cytometry. Each sorted fraction had its genomic DNA isolated and then quantified by UV absorbance on a Nanodrop 2000c. Using the deep immunoSEQ assay, multiplex PCR amplified TCR CDR3 regions from genomic DNA. Extracted genomic DNA from each cell subset was spread evenly across all wells of several immunoSEQ 96-well plates, with each plate serving as a replicate. For sorted subsets, approximately 0.2 ug of genomic DNA, equivalent to 25,000 to 35,000 T cell genomes, went into each replicate PCR. Purified libraries were quantified with a Qubit 3.0 fluorometer, sized on a Bioanalyzer 2100, and re-quantified with the KAPA Library Quantification kit. Every immunoSEQ 96-well plate was sequenced on a separate single-read 150-cycle Illumina NextSeq 550 flow cell. The authors processed their data as follows. Because the immunoSEQ output held only junctional sequences and lacked quality scores, the filtering could not match the filtering applied to full-length reads. To assign V/J genes and CDR3, sequences were annotated against IMGT germline references using PyIR, a Python wrapper for IgBLAST v1.9. Reads with weak V/J assignments (E-value above 1e-6), missing CDR3, stop codons, out-of-frame junctions, or ambiguous translated residues were removed. A V3J clonotype was defined by an identical inferred V gene, J gene, and CDR3 amino acid sequence. To compute the percentage overlap between repertoires, the number of shared unique clonotypes was divided by the size of the smaller repertoire. Richness of each repertoire was evaluated using RTK rarefaction, the Chao1 estimator, and Recon v2.1 estimates of unobserved clonotypes. Generation probabilities were computed with OLGA for all TCRbeta clonotypes obtained by the gDNA method from several donors. Here the immuneACCESS table is served through TCRdb, limited to in-frame sequences with V and J called. Missing clones are a known gap in these copies; in checked studies unresolved V genes cover under half, and the rest lacks a known reason. The DNA was the basis for D and trimming; V, J and clone size are from that table. The sample table shows millions of clones, and about 95% are seen once. Approximately 1.2% of the sample is taken by the ten largest.

V loses 4 bases of germline sequence and J loses 2 bases, and the interval between the two ends is 17 bases. CDR1 and CDR2, per the germline V gene (reference sequence), are LNHDA and SQIVND. From the cysteine up to the phenylalanine, the CDR3 has a length of 16 residues. Solely the CDR3 DNA is kept, with 48 bases framed from the first base. This TCR was recovered from a young man in good health. The material sequenced was naive CD8+ T cells sorted from blood. This specimen's cell subset or site label, interpreted: CD45RA+CCR7+. Recombination linked TRBV19 to TRBJ1-2; a tentative D call is TRBD1 (5 bases match). The CDR3 amino acid sequence is: CASSNPFQGLNYGYTF. The DNA sequence is as follows: TGTGCCAGTAGTAACCCTTTTCAGGGTTTGAACTATGGCTACACCTTC.